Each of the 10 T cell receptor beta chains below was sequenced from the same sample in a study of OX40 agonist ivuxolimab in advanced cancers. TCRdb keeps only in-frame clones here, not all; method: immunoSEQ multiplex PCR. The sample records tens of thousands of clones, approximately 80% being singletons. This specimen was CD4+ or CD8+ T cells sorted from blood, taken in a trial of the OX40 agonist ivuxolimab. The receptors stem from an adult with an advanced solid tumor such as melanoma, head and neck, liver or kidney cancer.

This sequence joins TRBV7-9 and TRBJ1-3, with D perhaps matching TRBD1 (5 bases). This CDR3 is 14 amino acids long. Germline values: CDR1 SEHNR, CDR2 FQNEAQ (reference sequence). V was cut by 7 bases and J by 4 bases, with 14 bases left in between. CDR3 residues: CASTRPRGGNTIYF. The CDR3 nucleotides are TGTGCCAGCACCCGACCCCGGGGGGGAAACACCATATATTTT.

DNA of the CDR3: TGTGCCAGCGCAACAGGGGCTGAAAAACTGTTTTTT. Protein sequence: CASATGAEKLFF. The chain links TRBV28 to TRBJ1-4; TRBD1 aligns across 7 bases. Germline trimming cut 8 bases from V and 7 bases from J; bases unmatched to any gene: 4. This CDR3 region has 12 residues. Per the germline V gene, CDR1 is MDHEN and CDR2 is SYDVKM.

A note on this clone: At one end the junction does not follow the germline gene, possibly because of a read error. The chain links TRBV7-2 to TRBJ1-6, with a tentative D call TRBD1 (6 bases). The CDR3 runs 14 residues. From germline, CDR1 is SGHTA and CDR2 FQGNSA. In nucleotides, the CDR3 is TGTGCCAGCAGCCCCGGACAGTCAAATTCAGCCCTCCACTTT. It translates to CASSPGQSNSALHF.

CDR3 DNA sequence: TGTGCCAGCTCACCTAGACAGGGGAGGGAGGGGACTGAAGCTTTCTTT. As protein: CASSPRQGREGTEAFF. The chain links TRBV18 to TRBJ1-1; 8 nucleotides align to TRBD1. Trimming removed 3 bases from V and 5 bases from J; junction bases left unmatched: 11. Germline V gene data show CDR1 as KGHSH and CDR2 as LQKENI. This CDR3 spans 16 amino acids.

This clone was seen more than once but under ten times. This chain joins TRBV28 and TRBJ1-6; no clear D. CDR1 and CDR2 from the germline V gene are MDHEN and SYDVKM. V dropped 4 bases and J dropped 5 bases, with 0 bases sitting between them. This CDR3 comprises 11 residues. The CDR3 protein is CASSYNSPLHF. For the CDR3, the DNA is TGTGCCAGCAGTTATAATTCACCCCTCCACTTT.

CDR3 nucleotides: TGTGCCAGCAGCCAAGAGTCGGACAGGGTCTCTGGGACCGGGGAGCTGTTTTTT. The encoded protein is CASSQESDRVSGTGELFF. The genes are TRBV4-2 and TRBJ2-2; TRBD1 agrees at 8 bases. After removal of 0 bases from V and 5 bases from J, the junction contained 11 bases not matched to a gene. This CDR3 spans 18 amino acids. The V gene's germline CDR1 is LGHNA and CDR2 YNFKEQ.

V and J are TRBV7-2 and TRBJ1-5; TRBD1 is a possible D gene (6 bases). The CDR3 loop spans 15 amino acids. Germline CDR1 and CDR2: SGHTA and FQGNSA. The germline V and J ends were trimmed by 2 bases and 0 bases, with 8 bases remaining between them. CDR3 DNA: TGTGCCAGCAGCTTAAGGGGGTATAGCAATCAGCCCCAGCATTTT. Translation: CASSLRGYSNQPQHF.

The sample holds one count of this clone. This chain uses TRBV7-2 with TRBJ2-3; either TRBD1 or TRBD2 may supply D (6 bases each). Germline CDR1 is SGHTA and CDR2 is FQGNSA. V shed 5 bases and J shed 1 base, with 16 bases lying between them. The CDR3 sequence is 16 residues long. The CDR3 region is CASSPNGGTGTDTQYF. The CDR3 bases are TGTGCCAGCAGCCCGAACGGGGGCACGGGCACAGATACGCAGTATTTT.

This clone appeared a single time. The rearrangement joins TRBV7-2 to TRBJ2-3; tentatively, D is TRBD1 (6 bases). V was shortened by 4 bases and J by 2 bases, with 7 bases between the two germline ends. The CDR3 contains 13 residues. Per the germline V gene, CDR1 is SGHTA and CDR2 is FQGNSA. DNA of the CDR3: TGTGCCAGCAGCTGGGACAACACAGATACGCAGTATTTT. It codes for CASSWDNTDTQYF.

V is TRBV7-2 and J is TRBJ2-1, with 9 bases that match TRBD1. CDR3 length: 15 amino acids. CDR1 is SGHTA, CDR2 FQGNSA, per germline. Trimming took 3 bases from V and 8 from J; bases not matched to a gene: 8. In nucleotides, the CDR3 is TGTGCCAGCAGCTTTGCAGGGACAGGGACCCATGAGCAGTTCTTC. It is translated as CASSFAGTGTHEQFF.